This is a list of T cell receptor beta chains from one sample in a study of response to subunit inactivated influenza vaccine. TCRdb recomputed calls from the RT-PCR reads with MiXCR, one row per CDR3 protein. The sample carries around 850,000 distinct CDR3 sequences, roughly 20% recorded once. The sample in question was PBMCs from blood, obtained more than 4 days after vaccination. These receptor sequences come from a man aged 50-60 years who received an inactivated influenza vaccine. Each CDR3 is given with its conserved first and last residue. The D gene is left open where the match is weak. Size tells how often a clone was seen (once, few, many) or the class of an expanded clone, and some rows leave it out.

j_call d_call v_call clone_size cdr3_nt cdr3_aa
TRBJ1-2 NA TRBV4-3 NA TGCGCCAGCAGCCAAGATCGTTGGAGGAGGGGCTACACCTTC CASSQDRWRRGYTF
TRBJ2-5 NA TRBV28 once TGTGCCAGCACCCGCGCCCCGGGGATACAAGAGACCCAGTACTTC CASTRAPGIQETQYF
TRBJ2-2 TRBD2 TRBV24-1 few TGTGCCACCATGAGCGGGAATTCCGCCGGGGAGCTGTTTTTT CATMSGNSAGELFF
TRBJ2-7 NA TRBV6-2/TRBV6-3 NA TGTGCCAGCAGGGCGAACGGGGGCGAGCAGTACTTC CASRANGGEQYF
TRBJ1-1 NA TRBV29-1 few TGCAGCGTTGTTTACAGGGACACTGAAGCTTTCTTT CSVVYRDTEAFF
TRBJ2-1 NA TRBV24-1 NA TGTGCCACCAGTGCACAGGGTGTCCGCAATGAGCAGTTCTTC CATSAQGVRNEQFF
TRBJ2-7 TRBD2 TRBV7-8 NA TGTGCCAGCAGCTTAGCCCTAGCGGGGGCTACCTACGAGCAGTACTTC CASSLALAGATYEQYF
TRBJ2-7 NA TRBV6-5 many TGTGCCAGCAGTGACCACAGCTACGAGCAGTACTTC CASSDHSYEQYF
TRBJ2-1 NA TRBV11-2 few TGCGCCAGCAGCTTGGGCGGGGCAGGGTACAATGAGCAGTTCTTC CASSLGGAGYNEQFF
TRBJ2-7 NA TRBV20-1 NA TGCAGTGCTTTCTACAGGACCTCCTACGAGCAGTACTTC CSAFYRTSYEQYF
TRBJ2-2 NA TRBV7-9 NA TGTGCCAGCAGCGACACTGGGACGGTCACCGGGGAGCTGTTTTTT CASSDTGTVTGELFF
TRBJ2-1 TRBD2 TRBV6-2/TRBV6-3 few TGTGCCAGCAAACTAGCGGGGGCTACAAATGAGCAGTTCTTC CASKLAGATNEQFF
TRBJ1-5 NA TRBV20-1 NA TGCAGTGCTAGTAAAGACTCATTTAGCAATCAGCCCCAGCATTTT CSASKDSFSNQPQHF
TRBJ1-4 TRBD1 TRBV10-3 NA TGTGCCATCAGTGGAGGGGGCGAGGCTAATGAAAAACTGTTTTTT CAISGGGEANEKLFF
TRBJ2-7 TRBD2 TRBV3-1 NA TGTGCCAGCAGCCAGTCTAGCGGGGGGGCCGACGAGCAGTACTTC CASSQSSGGADEQYF
TRBJ2-5 TRBD2 TRBV9 few TGTGCCAGCAGCGTAGCTCCAGCGGGGGGGCGTGAGACCCAGTACTTC CASSVAPAGGRETQYF
TRBJ2-2 NA TRBV11-2 few TGTGCCAGCAGCCCTGTTTCCACCGGGGAGCTGTTTTTT CASSPVSTGELFF
TRBJ1-1 NA TRBV2 NA TGTGCCAGCAGAGTGGGCCGGAGCACTGAAGCTTTCTTT CASRVGRSTEAFF
TRBJ2-3 TRBD1 TRBV29-1 NA TGCAGCGTAGCAAGGACAGGGGGTGCAGATACGCAGTATTTT CSVARTGGADTQYF
TRBJ2-7 NA TRBV5-1 NA TGCGCCAGCAGCCCGTCCCCGGGGCCAGAATACGAGCAGTACTTC CASSPSPGPEYEQYF
TRBJ2-3 TRBD1 TRBV13 NA TGTGCCAGCAGCCGACGACAGGGGGCTCAGGGAGATACGCAGTATTTT CASSRRQGAQGDTQYF
TRBJ2-1 NA TRBV7-2 few TGTGCCAGCAGCCGATGGGGTGGGGCTAGCTCCTACAATGAGCAGTTCTTC CASSRWGGASSYNEQFF
TRBJ2-7 NA TRBV18 NA TGTGCCAGCTCACCACCCTCGGCTGCGGGCCGCCTCTACGAGCAGTACTTC CASSPPSAAGRLYEQYF
TRBJ2-5 NA TRBV2 NA TGTGCCTGCCCCGGGACGGAGCAAGAGACCCAGTACTTC CACPGTEQETQYF
TRBJ2-3 NA TRBV5-5 NA TGTGCCAGCAGCTTGGGGGTACCGACAGATACGCAGTATTTT CASSLGVPTDTQYF
TRBJ2-5 TRBD1 TRBV7-4 few TGTGCCAGCAGCTTAAAGGGAAGGGACAGGGATCCGGAGACCCAGTACTTC CASSLKGRDRDPETQYF
TRBJ1-2 NA TRBV6-6 NA TGTGCCAGCGGTCAGGAGGTTGGCTACACCTTC CASGQEVGYTF
TRBJ2-2 NA TRBV9 few TGTGCCAGCAGCGTAGTGGCAGGGTTTTACACCGGGGAGCTGTTTTTT CASSVVAGFYTGELFF
TRBJ2-7 NA TRBV2 few TGTGCCAGCAGTGATAGGGCGAATAACGAGCAGTACTTC CASSDRANNEQYF
TRBJ2-3 NA TRBV4-1 NA TGCGCCAGCAGCATTTCCCAGAGCACAGATACGCAGTATTTT CASSISQSTDTQYF
TRBJ2-5 TRBD1 TRBV12-3/TRBV12-4 many TGTGCCAGCTTTTCCGGACAGGGGATTACCCAGTACTTC CASFSGQGITQYF
TRBJ2-7 NA TRBV11-2 NA TGTGCCAGCAGCCCCGCCGGGTTCCCGGTCGTCTACGAGCAGTACTTC CASSPAGFPVVYEQYF
TRBJ1-1 TRBD1 TRBV2 NA TGTGCCAGCAGTGAAGCGCGGGGACAGTACACTGAAGCTTTCTTT CASSEARGQYTEAFF
TRBJ1-2 NA TRBV12-3/TRBV12-4 NA TGTGCCAGCAGTTTTGGGGGTAACTATGGCTACCCCTTC CASSFGGNYGYPF
TRBJ2-3 NA TRBV9 NA TGTGCCAGCAGCGTAGGACAGTCCACAGATACGCAGTATTTT CASSVGQSTDTQYF
TRBJ2-7 NA TRBV20-1 NA TGCAGTGCTCCATATACCTACGAGCAGTACTTC CSAPYTYEQYF
TRBJ2-7 TRBD2 TRBV15 few TGTGCCACCAGCAGGCGACTAGCGGGGTCCTACGAGCAGTACTTC CATSRRLAGSYEQYF
TRBJ2-1 TRBD1 TRBV7-6 NA TGTGCCAGCAGCTTAGCGGTTCCAACAGGGGGGAAGAATGAGCAGTTCTTC CASSLAVPTGGKNEQFF
TRBJ2-5 NA TRBV27 few TGTGCCAGCCAGCCTAACCCCGGGCCCTCAATTGGGGTTCAAGAGACCCAGTACTTC CASQPNPGPSIGVQETQYF
TRBJ2-1 TRBD1 TRBV6-5 many TGTGCCAGCAGTTACTTGCAGGGGGCAAGGGAGCAGTTCTTC CASSYLQGAREQFF
TRBJ2-5 TRBD2 TRBV3-1 NA TGTGCCAGCAGCCAACCTCAAGGGACTAGCGGGAAAGAGACCCAGTACTTC CASSQPQGTSGKETQYF
TRBJ2-7 TRBD1 TRBV5-1 NA TGCGCCAGCAGCAAGGACAGGGAGAGCTACGAGCAGTACTTC CASSKDRESYEQYF
TRBJ2-1 TRBD2 TRBV6-2/TRBV6-3 NA TGTGCCACCCGACTAGCGGGAGGGAATGAGCAGTTCTTC CATRLAGGNEQFF